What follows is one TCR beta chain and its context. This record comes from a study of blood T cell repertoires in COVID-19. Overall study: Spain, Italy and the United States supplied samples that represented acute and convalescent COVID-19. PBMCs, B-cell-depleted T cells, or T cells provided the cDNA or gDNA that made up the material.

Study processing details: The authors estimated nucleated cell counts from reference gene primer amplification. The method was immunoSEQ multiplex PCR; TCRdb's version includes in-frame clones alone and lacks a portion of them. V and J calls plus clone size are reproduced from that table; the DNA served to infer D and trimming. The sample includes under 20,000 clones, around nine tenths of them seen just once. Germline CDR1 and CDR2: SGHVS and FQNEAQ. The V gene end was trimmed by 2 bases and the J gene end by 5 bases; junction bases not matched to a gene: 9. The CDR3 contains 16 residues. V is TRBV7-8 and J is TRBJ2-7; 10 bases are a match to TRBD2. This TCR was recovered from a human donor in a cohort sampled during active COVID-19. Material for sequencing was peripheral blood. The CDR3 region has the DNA TGTGCCAGCAGCTTAACGTGGCTAGCGGGAGTTAACGAGCAGTACTTC. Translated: CASSLTWLAGVNEQYF.